The present TCR beta chain was sequenced within a study of T-cell memory formation after mild COVID-19. Study as a whole: Clusters of TCRs were largely donor specific.

V dropped 2 bases and J dropped 4; count of bases not matched to a gene: 12. The germline V gene has CDR1 LGHNA and CDR2 YNFKEQ. The CDR3 has 17 amino acids. Comment on this clonotype: What it recognizes is unknown.

Overall study findings and caveats: CD4/CD8 balance held among clones contracting day 15 to 85, and later expanders leaned CD4+. Nothing showed for sure that second-wave clones peaking on day 37 were SARS-CoV-2 specific.

TCRdb re-derived calls from the 5' RACE reads in MiXCR, one entry per CDR3 protein. The sample has under 550,000 distinct CDR3 sequences; more than 15% are singletons. The receptor was isolated from a man aged 18 to 30 who had mild COVID-19 (a few samples of this study predate the infection). Cell type and time point are not known. The sequenced sample was PBMCs or a T cell subset sorted from them (not recorded which). V gene TRBV4-2 combines with J gene TRBJ1-2, with 8 nucleotides matching TRBD1. CDR3 sequence reads: CASSQNPSTGETYGYTF. The CDR3 region has the DNA TGTGCCAGCAGCCAAAACCCTTCGACAGGGGAGACCTATGGCTACACCTTC.